This passage covers 17 T cell receptor beta chains from one sample sequenced in a study of blood T cell repertoires in COVID-19. TCRdb's copy holds only in-frame clones and misses some; the assay was immunoSEQ multiplex PCR. The repertoire holds around 100,000 clones, roughly 82% seen once, with approximately 12% in the top ten. Material for sequencing was peripheral blood. The receptors originated from a human donor in a cohort sampled during active COVID-19.

The rearrangement links TRBV7-2 to TRBJ1-1; D call uncertain. CDR3 length equals 13 residues. Germline CDR1 and CDR2: SGHTA and FQGNSA. V lost 4 bases to trimming and J lost 6 bases, with 12 bases between them. The CDR3 coding sequence is TGTGCCAGCAGCTCCCGCGGCGGGGCTGAAGCTTTCTTT. It is translated as CASSSRGGAEAFF. The full variable domain, in which reference TRBV7-2 and TRBJ1-1 provide the parts outside the CDR3, is GAGVSQSPSNKVTEKGKDVELRCDPISGHTALYWYRQSLGQGLEFLIYFQGNSAPDKSGLPSDRFSAERTGGSVSTLTIQRTQQEDSAVYLCASSSRGGAEAFFGQGTRLTVV.

This clone has only a few counts. The chain is built from TRBV11-2 and TRBJ1-1; 8 bases agree with TRBD1. This CDR3 is 15 amino acids long. Germline CDR1 is SGHAT and CDR2 is FQNNGV. Germline trimming cut 4 bases from V and 1 base from J; bases unmatched to any gene: 5. CDR3 sequence (DNA): TGTGCCAGCAGCTCGGGACAGGCCAGGAACACTGAAGCTTTCTTT. Translating it yields CASSSGQARNTEAFF.

The chain recombines TRBV18 with TRBJ1-2; D is perhaps TRBD1 (6 bases). Trimming left V 6 bases short and J 0 bases short, with 11 bases between. Germline V gene lookup returns CDR1 KGHSH and CDR2 LQKENI. The CDR3 has 14 residues. The CDR3, as DNA: TGTGCCAGCTCTCACAGGGTTCCTAACTATGGCTACACCTTC. Translated, it gives CASSHRVPNYGYTF.

The chain uses TRBV19 and TRBJ1-6; tentative D call: TRBD1 (5 bases). Trimming shortened V by 8 bases and J by 8 bases, and 10 bases separated the two germline ends. Germline CDR1 reads LNHDA; CDR2 reads SQIVND (reference sequence). CDR3 length: 12 residues. In DNA, the CDR3 is TGTGCCAGTCGGTTCAGGGATTCACCCCTCCACTTT. This encodes CASRFRDSPLHF. Looking up the rest from reference TRBV19 and TRBJ1-6 gives the full variable domain: DGGITQSPKYLFRKEGQNVTLSCEQNLNHDAMYWYRQDPGQGLRLIYYSQIVNDFQKGDIAEGYSVSREKKESFPLTVTSAQKNPTAFYLCASRFRDSPLHFGNGTRLTVT.

This clone has only a few counts. The chain carries TRBV6-1 and TRBJ2-3, with 12 positions matching TRBD2. CDR1 and CDR2 from the germline V gene are MNHNS and SASEGT. CDR3 length: 15 amino acids. Trimming removed 2 bases from V and 6 bases from J; junction bases left unmatched: 3. CDR3 amino acids: CASSETSGGRDTQYF. DNA of the CDR3: TGTGCCAGCAGTGAAACTAGCGGGGGGAGGGATACGCAGTATTTT.

The V call is TRBV25-1, the J call TRBJ1-5, with a tentative D call TRBD1 (6 bases). The V gene's germline CDR1 is MGHDK and CDR2 SYGVNS. The CDR3 length is 15 residues. V was pared by 5 bases and J by 0 bases, with 11 bases between. The CDR3 reads CASSPGDISNQPQHF. Written as DNA, the CDR3 is TGTGCCAGCAGTCCCGGGGACATTAGCAATCAGCCCCAGCATTTT.

The count of this clone is one. The rearrangement links TRBV19 to TRBJ1-6, with 8 bases identical to TRBD1. The J segment lost 7 bases and the V segment lost 5 bases, leaving 7 bases of the junction unmatched. Germline CDR1 is LNHDA and CDR2 is SQIVND (reference sequence). This CDR3 is 15 amino acids long. The CDR3 DNA sequence: TGTGCCAGTAGTGACTACAGGGGGTTGAATTCACCCCTCCACTTT. Amino acid sequence: CASSDYRGLNSPLHF.

J is TRBJ1-1 and V is TRBV15; 8 bases map to TRBD1. This CDR3 region has 15 residues. Germline V gene lookup returns CDR1 LNHNV and CDR2 YYDKDF (reference sequence). With 1 base clipped from V and 5 bases from J, the junction kept 6 bases outside the gene matches. CDR3 DNA: TGTGCCACCAGCAGAGGTACAGGGGGGAGGACTGAAGCTTTCTTT. This translates into CATSRGTGGRTEAFF.

This chain links TRBV6-5 with TRBJ1-1, with a possible D match to TRBD1 (5 bases). CDR1 MNHEY and CDR2 SVGAGI come from the germline V gene. The CDR3 extends over 13 amino acids. Trimming removed 5 bases at V and 5 bases at J, with 12 bases between. The chain's CDR3 is CASSLPGGTEAFF. In DNA, the CDR3 is TGTGCCAGCAGTCTACCCGGGGGGACTGAAGCTTTCTTT.

The genes are TRBV18 and TRBJ1-6; D not resolved. The germline V gene has CDR1 KGHSH and CDR2 LQKENI. CDR3 length: 12 residues. Trimming pared 5 bases from V and 7 bases from J, leaving 6 bases between. In nucleotides, the CDR3 is TGTGCCAGCTCATCCCCGAATTCACCCCTCCACTTT. Its protein product is CASSSPNSPLHF.

The chain employs TRBV27 and TRBJ1-2, with TRBD1 matching 10 bases. Germline assignment: CDR1 MNHEY and CDR2 SMNVEV (reference sequence). The CDR3 is made up of 13 amino acids. The V gene end was trimmed by 8 bases and the J gene end by 4 bases; junction bases not matched to a gene: 4. DNA of the CDR3: TGTGCCAGCCCGGGACAGGGGAGCTATGGCTACACCTTC. It specifies CASPGQGSYGYTF.

This chain links TRBV5-1 with TRBJ1-1; no firm D call. Looked up from germline, CDR1 is SGHRS and CDR2 is YFSETQ. V lost 4 bases to trimming and J lost 1 base, with 11 bases between them. The CDR3 has 14 residues. The CDR3 loop is CASSPGAGNTEAFF. The CDR3 DNA is TGCGCCAGCAGCCCGGGCGCGGGGAACACTGAAGCTTTCTTT.

This chain connects TRBV29-1 to TRBJ2-3, with D possibly being TRBD1 (6 bases). Germline V lookup: CDR1 SQVTM, CDR2 ANQGSEA. The V end was cut by 4 bases, the J end by 3 bases, with 14 bases between. This CDR3 has 14 amino acids. CDR3 loop: CSVVLAGVTDTQYF. DNA for the CDR3: TGCAGCGTTGTTTTAGCAGGGGTTACAGATACGCAGTATTTT.

This rearrangement joins TRBV19 to TRBJ1-4; 8 nucleotides agree with TRBD1. Unmatched junction bases numbered 9, after V lost 5 bases and J lost 7 bases. This CDR3 spans 15 amino acids. The V gene's germline CDR1 is LNHDA and CDR2 SQIVND (reference sequence). CDR3 protein: CASSVTGTGGEKLFF. In nucleotides, the CDR3 is TGTGCCAGTAGTGTGACGGGAACAGGGGGTGAAAAACTGTTTTTT.

This rearrangement joins TRBV7-9 to TRBJ1-1, with a tentative D call TRBD1 (5 bases). There are 15 residues in the CDR3. Germline V gene data show CDR1 as SEHNR and CDR2 as FQNEAQ (reference sequence). V lost 5 bases and J lost 0, with 13 bases in between. The CDR3 region is CASSRPGGMNTEAFF. The CDR3 nucleotides are TGTGCCAGCAGCCGACCCGGGGGGATGAACACTGAAGCTTTCTTT.

The rearrangement links TRBV19 to TRBJ1-6; D is unresolved. CDR3 length: 14 residues. Trimming shortened V by 0 bases and J by 6 bases, and 6 bases separated the two germline ends. Germline assignment: CDR1 LNHDA and CDR2 SQIVND (reference sequence). CDR3 in DNA: TGTGCCAGTAGTATAGACAGGTCTAATTCACCCCTCCACTTT. It encodes CASSIDRSNSPLHF.

The chain employs TRBV16 and TRBJ1-1, with D maybe TRBD1 (6 bases). Germline CDR1 KGHSY, CDR2 FQNENV. Trimming took off 3 bases at V and 1 base at J, with 9 bases between the two ends. The CDR3 has 14 residues. The CDR3 bases are TGTGCCAGCAGCCACGGGACACCGAACACTGAAGCTTTCTTT. It encodes CASSHGTPNTEAFF.